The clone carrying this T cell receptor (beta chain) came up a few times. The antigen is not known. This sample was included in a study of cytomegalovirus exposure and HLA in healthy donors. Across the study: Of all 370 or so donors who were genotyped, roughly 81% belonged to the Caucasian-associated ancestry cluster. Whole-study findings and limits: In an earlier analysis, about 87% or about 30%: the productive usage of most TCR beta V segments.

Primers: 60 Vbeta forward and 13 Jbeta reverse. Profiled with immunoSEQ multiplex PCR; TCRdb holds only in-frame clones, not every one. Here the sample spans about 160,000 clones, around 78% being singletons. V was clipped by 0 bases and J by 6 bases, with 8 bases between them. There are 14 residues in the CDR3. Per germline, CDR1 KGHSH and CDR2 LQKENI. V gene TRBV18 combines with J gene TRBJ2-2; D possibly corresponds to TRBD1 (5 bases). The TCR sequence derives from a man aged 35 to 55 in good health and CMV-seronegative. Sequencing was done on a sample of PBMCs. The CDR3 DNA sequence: TGTGCCAGCTCACCACCAGGGGTTGCCGGGGAGCTGTTTTTT. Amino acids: CASSPPGVAGELFF.